This T cell receptor beta chain is from a study of blood T cell repertoires in COVID-19 (dated by TCRdb to about 2020). Looking at the study overall: Samples covering the acute and convalescent phases of COVID-19 were provided by collaborators in the United States, Italy and Spain. HLA class I and class II types, where available, came from metadata supplied by the sample provider rather than from assay-based typing. The repertoires were made available in a free public database intended to serve as a resource for research on the immune response to SARS-CoV-2. The prospective study material was composed of cDNA or gDNA derived from T cells, B-cell-depleted T cells, or PBMCs. Deeply sampled blood TCRbeta repertoires from subjects exposed to, actively infected with, or recovered from COVID-19 were included in the dataset. Nearly every sample came with metadata listing a de-identified subject ID, COVID-19 status, age in years and sex. Samples were obtained from the ongoing ImmuneRACE study (first 160 participants) and from over a thousand subjects provided by 6 global collaborators. Study-level results and caveats: The amount of clinical and demographic metadata varied by source and participant and was provided uncurated.

TCRbeta CDR3 regions were amplified from genomic DNA by means of the immunoSEQ Assay, a bias-controlled multiplex PCR. Per the authors' processing: Nucleated cell counts per sample were estimated from amplification of reference gene primers within the assay. Sequence reads were collapsed and filtered to measure the absolute abundance of every unique TCRbeta CDR3 rearrangement. For each sample, productive Simpson clonality was calculated as the square root of Simpson's diversity index across productive rearrangements. The table comes from immuneACCESS by way of TCRdb, which keeps in-frame sequences with V and J called. Part of the clones is missing from these tables; in studies checked, under half for an unresolved V gene and the rest for unknown reasons. V, J and clone size reflect that table, while D and trimming were determined from the DNA. The sample table lists roughly 70,000 clones, about 68% of them with a count of one. The leading ten clones occupy 35% of the sample.

Each collaborating institution followed its own protocols to collect whole blood in K2EDTA tubes. Collaborator samples were shipped for TCRbeta analysis as frozen whole blood, isolated PBMCs, or DNA extracted from either sample type. The CDR3 spans 14 residues, from the cysteine through the phenylalanine. This entry keeps only the CDR3 DNA: 42 bases, framed from base 1. Via the germline V gene (reference sequence), CDR1 is LGHDT and CDR2 YNNKEL. As concerns this clone: Its antigen remains unidentified. The junction departs from germline at one end; a sequencing error may be responsible.

The chain was built from TRBV3-1 (or the pseudogene TRBV3-2) and TRBJ2-7; a stretch of 8 junction bases matches TRBD1. Sequenced sample: peripheral blood. The clonotype was recovered from a woman aged 70-85 years with acute or convalescent COVID-19. The CDR3 reads as follows: CASRQGQGQYEQYF. Here is the DNA: TGTGCCAGCAGACAAGGACAGGGTCAGTACGAGCAGTACTTC.